This T cell receptor (beta chain) was sequenced in a study of spatial heterogeneity in lung cancer. Across the study: More than eight raw reads, on average, carried each unique TCR and UMI combination.

TCR cDNA molecules were tagged individually, and each one carried a unique molecular identifier. Via MiXCR, TCRdb re-called the 5' RACE reads, giving one row per CDR3 protein. The sample contains under 25,000 distinct CDR3 sequences, about 7% of which appear only once. This clonotype was counted many times. As yet, its antigen is unknown. The J segment lost 4 bases and the V segment lost 6 bases, leaving 4 bases of the junction unmatched. CDR1 and CDR2 (germline): SGHVS, FQNEAQ. The CDR3 length is 13 residues. Regarding time point: sample taken at primary tumor resection. No cells were sorted before sequencing. The whole RNA sequenced was extracted from tumor, nontumor lung or frozen PBMC. Untreated early-stage non-small cell lung cancer patients, around 70 in total, were the donors. Study-level findings and limits: Blood showed ubiquitous tumor TCRs more often at resection than at routine follow-up.

This clonotype originated in a male donor with early-stage non-small cell lung cancer. Sample: PBMCs, taken at surgery. This chain uses TRBV7-8 with TRBJ2-5; 8 nucleotides line up with TRBD2. This CDR3 is CASSRGGPETQYF. The CDR3 region has the DNA TGTGCCAGCAGTCGGGGGGGGCCAGAGACCCAGTACTTC. Supplemented by reference TRBV7-8 and TRBJ2-5, the full variable domain reads GAGVSQSPRYKVAKRGQDVALRCDPISGHVSLFWYQQALGQGPEFLTYFQNEAQLDKSGLPSDRFFAERPEGSVSTLKIQRTQQEDSAVYLCASSRGGPETQYFGPGTRLLVL.